The subject of this entry is one T cell receptor (beta chain). Assay: immunoSEQ multiplex PCR; the TCRdb copy retains only in-frame clones and omits some. This sample has about 45,000 clones; roughly four fifths occur once, and the top ten carry about 16%. This sample was taken from a study of PD-L1 blockade in urothelial cancer. Study-wide background: In the mid-2010s, patients got going on atezolizumab, taking 1,200 mg intravenously every 3 weeks. Treatment start was followed by blood analysis at 3 weeks (second dose) and again at 6 weeks. T cells numbered a median of around 150,000 in the blood samples.

V lost 6 bases, J lost 7 bases, and 21 bases lay in between. There are 16 residues in the CDR3. Per germline, CDR1 LNHDA and CDR2 SQIVND (reference sequence). Time point described: peripheral blood 6 weeks after treatment start. Sequenced material: PBMCs, taken around atezolizumab (anti-PD-L1) treatment. This receptor was identified in a man aged 60 to 69 with urothelial cancer. V is TRBV19 and J is TRBJ1-4, with D maybe TRBD1 (5 bases). This CDR3 is CASSLAGGESREKLFF. Written as DNA, the CDR3 is TGTGCCAGTAGCTTAGCTGGAGGGGAAAGTCGTGAAAAACTGTTTTTT. The full variable domain, rest sourced from reference TRBV19 and TRBJ1-4, is DGGITQSPKYLFRKEGQNVTLSCEQNLNHDAMYWYRQDPGQGLRLIYYSQIVNDFQKGDIAEGYSVSREKKESFPLTVTSAQKNPTAFYLCASSLAGGESREKLFFGSGTQLSVL.